The T cell receptor beta chain under discussion was sequenced for a study of spatial heterogeneity in lung cancer. Study context: Those follow-up PBMC samples that were available underwent sequencing, at a median interval of roughly two years following resection.

A distinct unique molecular identifier was carried by each TCR cDNA molecule. TCRdb analysed the 5' RACE reads with MiXCR anew, one entry per CDR3 protein. The data show around 110,000 distinct CDR3 sequences, with over 9% seen just once and roughly 17% held by the top ten. The time point here: blood at routine non-recurrence follow-up after resection. Unsorted whole RNA from tumor, nontumor lung or frozen PBMC underwent sequencing. This CDR3 contains 14 residues. V was trimmed by 1 base and J by 6 bases, leaving 7 bases between them. In germline, CDR1 is SNHLY, CDR2 FYNNEI. The TCR sequence derives from a male donor with early-stage non-small cell lung cancer. The rearrangement uses TRBV2 and TRBJ1-6; D not certain. The sample in question was PBMCs, obtained at follow-up. CDR3 sequence reads: CASSEGTSNSPLHF. DNA for the CDR3: TGTGCCAGCAGTGAAGGGACGTCTAATTCACCCCTCCACTTT.